This entry describes one T cell receptor (beta chain). Its matching antigen is unknown. TCRdb analysed the RACE reads with MiXCR anew, one entry per CDR3 protein. The sample includes fewer than 130,000 distinct CDR3 sequences, roughly 9.6% of them seen just once. The data originate from a study of human T cells and chemical hapten exposure. The CDR3 is 13 residues long. The germline V and J ends were trimmed by 5 bases and 5 bases, with 13 bases remaining between them. Germline CDR1 reads SGHNT; CDR2 reads YYREEE (reference sequence). Study results and limitations: Expanded TCRs showed more large CDR3 clusters than pre-sensitization or healthy control sets.

Time point given: patch test 1, 2 weeks after DPC sensitization. Sample treatment: therapeutic diphenylcyclopropenone sensitization with weekly scalp DPC. The clonotype comes from a woman in her thirties or forties with alopecia areata. Some clones in this sample may be carry-over from other donors' samples. Material: whole blood, obtained in connection with sensitization to the hapten diphenylcyclopropenone (DPC). The chain links TRBV5-4 to TRBJ2-5, with D hard to call. CDR3 bases: TGTGCCAGCAGTTCTACTGGCTGGGAGACCCAGTACTTC. This translates into CASSSTGWETQYF.